The 30 T cell receptor beta chains given below trace back to one sample, sequenced in a study of blood T cells in healthy people across ages. Alongside a J-beta primer mix, a sample-barcoded 5' primer served in a second PCR lasting roughly 7 to 12 cycles. TCRdb redid the calling of the 5' RACE reads with MiXCR, one entry per CDR3 protein. Among 650,000 to 1,000,000 distinct CDR3 sequences listed, around 36% were seen once. The sequencing sample was made of blood. The receptor source for this set is a man younger than 35 in good health.

Details on this clonotype: A much larger clone differs from this one at a single base, so this may be a read error. CDR3 sequence: CASSQGTASSYEQFF. The CDR3 DNA reads TGTGCCAGCAGCCAAGGGACGGCGAGCTCCTACGAGCAGTTCTTC. This chain links TRBV3-1 with TRBJ2-1; D remains ambiguous. Germline-derived CDR1 and CDR2 are LGHDT and YNNKEL (reference sequence). This CDR3 comprises 15 residues. V was clipped by 1 base and J by 10 bases, with 17 bases between them.

This clonotype appeared many times. The V gene is TRBV29-1, the J gene TRBJ2-4, with 9 bases matching TRBD1. The CDR3 extends over 15 amino acids. V shed 6 bases and J 1 base; nucleotides not matched to a gene: 7. CDR1 is SQVTM and CDR2 is ANQGSEA in the germline V gene. CDR3 loop: CSVRRQGGAKNIQYF. DNA for the CDR3: TGCAGCGTGAGAAGACAGGGGGGGGCCAAAAACATTCAGTACTTC. Supplemented by reference TRBV29-1 and TRBJ2-4, the full variable domain reads SAVISQKPSRDICQRGTSLTIQCQVDSQVTMMFWYRQQPGQSLTLIATANQGSEATYESGFVIDKFPISRPNLTFSTLTVSNMSPEDSSIYLCSVRRQGGAKNIQYFGAGTRLSVL.

With regard to this clonotype: A read error may be the cause here, since a much bigger clone is one base away. The J gene is TRBJ1-5, the V gene TRBV5-5; a possible D gene is TRBD1 (6 bases). Germline-derived CDR1 and CDR2 are SGHKS and YYEKEE (reference sequence). The CDR3 is made up of 16 amino acids. Trimming took 3 bases from V and 4 from J, leaving 17 bases between them. The CDR3 nucleotides are TGTGCCAGCAGCTCCACCTTGACAGGCGTTAATCAGCCCCAGCATTTT. This codes for CASSSTLTGVNQPQHF.

The table lists this clonotype with a few counts. This chain uses TRBV18 with TRBJ1-1; D remains ambiguous. The V gene's germline CDR1 is KGHSH and CDR2 LQKENI. V shed 3 bases and J shed 3 bases, with 11 bases lying between them. The CDR3 sequence is 14 residues long. This CDR3 reads CASSPKAGDTEAFF. The CDR3 nucleotides are TGTGCCAGCTCACCCAAAGCCGGCGACACTGAAGCTTTCTTT. The full variable domain, rest sourced from reference TRBV18 and TRBJ1-1, is NAGVMQNPRHLVRRRGQEARLRCSPMKGHSHVYWYRQLPEEGLKFMVYLQKENIIDESGMPKERFSAEFPKEGPSILRIQQVVRGDSAAYFCASSPKAGDTEAFFGQGTRLTVV.

The chain carries TRBV7-3 and TRBJ2-1; D might be TRBD1 (6 bases). The CDR3 runs 14 residues. Germline values: CDR1 SGHTA, CDR2 FQGTGA. The ends were cut back, 5 bases at V and 3 bases at J, with 11 bases in the middle. The CDR3 here is CASSVGGIYNEQFF. In nucleotides, the CDR3 is TGTGCCAGCAGCGTAGGGGGAATCTACAATGAGCAGTTCTTC.

The chain employs TRBV5-1 and TRBJ2-1; no reliable D call. Deletions cut 1 base from V and 0 bases from J, with 8 bases between. Germline CDR1 is SGHRS and CDR2 is YFSETQ. CDR3 length equals 15 residues. CDR3 amino acids: CASSLFTSSYNEQFF. The CDR3 DNA reads as TGCGCCAGCAGCTTGTTCACGAGCTCCTACAATGAGCAGTTCTTC.

The chain is built from TRBV7-2 and TRBJ1-2; D not certain. The CDR3 totals 12 residues. V lost 9 bases and J lost 3, with 11 bases in between. Germline CDR1 reads SGHTA; CDR2 reads FQGNSA. The CDR3 is CASSDTYYGYTF. The DNA for the CDR3 is TGTGCCAGTTCTGACACTTACTATGGCTACACCTTC.

This clonotype appeared a few times. The chain uses TRBV2 and TRBJ1-1; 11 bases align to TRBD1. Unmatched junction bases numbered 7, after V lost 7 bases and J lost 0 bases. The CDR3 runs to 16 residues. Germline V gives CDR1 SNHLY, CDR2 FYNNEI. The CDR3 nucleotides are TGTGCCAGCAAAAGGGACAGGGGGTCTATGAACACTGAAGCTTTCTTT. It translates to CASKRDRGSMNTEAFF.

This clonotype was seen only a few times. This chain uses TRBV5-1 with TRBJ2-1; D gene ambiguous. V lost 1 base and J lost 2, with 16 bases in between. The CDR3 is 17 amino acids. Germline V gene sequence: CDR1 SGHRS, CDR2 YFSETQ. Here the CDR3 DNA reads TGCGCCAGCAGCTTGAGATCCGGCATCACCACCTACAATGAGCAGTTCTTC. It specifies CASSLRSGITTYNEQFF.

The sample holds many counts of this clonotype. The genes are TRBV7-2 and TRBJ1-2, with 7 bases aligning to TRBD1. This CDR3 region has 13 residues. V shed 4 bases, J shed 8 bases, and the junction held 7 bases outside the gene matches. Germline V gene sequence: CDR1 SGHTA, CDR2 FQGNSA. The CDR3 is CASSWGQLTGYTF. The CDR3, as DNA: TGTGCCAGCAGCTGGGGACAGCTGACAGGCTACACCTTC.

This clonotype has a handful of counts. CDR3 sequence (DNA): TGTGCCAGCAGTCCTTTGAGTTCCGACTATGGCTACACCTTC. This encodes CASSPLSSDYGYTF. The rearrangement links TRBV27 to TRBJ1-2; no clear D. This CDR3 region has 14 residues. V lost 5 bases and J lost 3, with 13 bases in between. Germline lookup yields CDR1 MNHEY and CDR2 SMNVEV (reference sequence).

This clonotype was seen ten or more times. The chain has TRBV9 and TRBJ2-1; TRBD1 matches at 7 bases. The CDR3 extends over 16 amino acids. Unmatched junction bases numbered 7, after V lost 0 bases and J lost 4 bases. From germline, CDR1 is SGDLS and CDR2 YYNGEE. The CDR3 spells CASSVGGQARYNEQFF. In nucleotides, the CDR3 is TGTGCCAGCAGCGTAGGTGGACAGGCTCGGTACAATGAGCAGTTCTTC.

This chain connects TRBV9 to TRBJ2-7; D remains ambiguous. The V end lost 4 bases, the J end lost 3 bases, and 17 bases lay between the germline ends. Germline values: CDR1 SGDLS, CDR2 YYNGEE. The CDR3 length is 15 residues. CDR3 nucleotides: TGTGCCAGCAGCACCCAAGCTGGACCGAACTACGAGCAGTACTTC. Translated: CASSTQAGPNYEQYF.

In regard to this clonotype: This sequence may be a read error, since a much larger clone differs from it by one base. The chain combines TRBV3-1 with TRBJ2-1; TRBD2 is a possible D gene (6 bases). The length of the CDR3 is 13 residues. With 4 bases removed from V and 10 bases from J, the gap between germline ends came to 14 bases. CDR1 is LGHDT and CDR2 is YNNKEL in the germline V gene (reference sequence). The chain's CDR3 is CASSLGLQSEQFF. CDR3 sequence (DNA): TGTGCCAGCAGCCTGGGACTTCAGTCCGAGCAGTTCTTC.

Regarding this clonotype: A read error is likely, as this CDR3 ends without the conserved phenylalanine or tryptophan. The V gene is TRBV7-2, the J gene TRBJ2-1, with 9 bases fitting TRBD2. V lost 1 base and J lost 7; bases outside the gene matches: 5. The CDR3 contains 15 residues. Looked up from germline, CDR1 is SGHTA and CDR2 is FQGNSA. This CDR3 reads CASSLGRGGGNEQFL. In DNA, the CDR3 is TGTGCCAGCAGCTTAGGGCGGGGGGGCGGAAATGAGCAGTTCTTA.

Worth noting for this clonotype: Its ends do not fully match the called genes, so a read error is possible. J is TRBJ1-2 and V is TRBV7-9; D is unresolved. The germline V gene encodes CDR1 SEHNR and CDR2 FQNEAQ (reference sequence). This CDR3 is built from 13 residues. The CDR3 nucleotides are TGTACCAGCAGCACCGGCCCAGAGGGAGGCTACACCTTC. Its translation: CTSSTGPEGGYTF. Full variable domain (remainder filled in from reference TRBV7-9 and TRBJ1-2): DTGVSQNPRHKITKRGQNVTFRCDPISEHNRLYWYRQTLGQGPEFLTYFQNEAQLEKSRLLSDRFSAERPKGSFSTLEIQRTEQGDSAMYLCTSSTGPEGGYTFGSGTRLTVV.

The CDR3 region is CASSSRQGARNIQYF. The CDR3 nucleotides read TGCGCCAGCAGCTCCCGTCAGGGGGCTAGAAACATTCAGTACTTC. The genes are TRBV5-1 and TRBJ2-4; 8 bases are shared with TRBD1. The trim removed 3 bases at V and 6 bases at J, leaving 8 bases unmatched. CDR1 is SGHRS, CDR2 YFSETQ, per germline. The CDR3 totals 15 residues.

The chain combines TRBV28 with TRBJ2-1; perhaps TRBD1 as D (5 bases). The CDR3 is 12 residues long. Trimming left V 6 bases short and J 7 bases short, with 10 bases between. Germline CDR1 reads MDHEN; CDR2 reads SYDVKM. The DNA for the CDR3 is TGTGCCAGCAGGCAACAGGAGAATGAGCAGTTCTTC. Its protein is CASRQQENEQFF.

This chain joins TRBV7-9 and TRBJ2-7; no reliable D call. V gave up 5 bases and J gave up 1 base, with 12 bases separating them. The CDR3 loop spans 14 amino acids. CDR1 is SEHNR and CDR2 is FQNEAQ in the germline V gene (reference sequence). CDR3 protein: CASSAATVSYEQYF. As DNA, the CDR3 is TGTGCCAGCAGCGCTGCTACGGTGTCCTACGAGCAGTACTTC.

The rearrangement links TRBV12-3 or TRBV12-4 to TRBJ2-6; no reliable D call. Trimming took off 5 bases at V and 0 bases at J, with 11 bases between the two ends. This CDR3 is 16 amino acids long. For the CDR3, the DNA is TGTGCCAGCAGTATGGGTCGCCGCTCTGGGGCCAACGTCCTGACTTTC. As protein: CASSMGRRSGANVLTF.

This clonotype was detected many times. The chain is built from TRBV4-1 and TRBJ1-6; 7 bases agree with TRBD1. V was clipped by 3 bases and J by 7 bases; unmatched bases: 9. This CDR3 has 16 residues. Germline lookup yields CDR1 MGHRA and CDR2 YSYEKL. CDR3 protein: CASSQDQTGSNSPLHF. The CDR3 nucleotides read TGCGCCAGCAGCCAGGACCAGACAGGGAGCAATTCACCCCTCCACTTT.

The chain's CDR3 is CAISEPRTGSINTEAFF. The CDR3 region has the DNA TGTGCCATCAGTGAGCCGAGGACAGGATCGATAAACACTGAAGCTTTCTTT. V and J are TRBV10-3 and TRBJ1-1; 7 nucleotides match TRBD1. In germline, CDR1 is ENHRY, CDR2 SYGVKD. The CDR3 runs 17 residues. V lost 2 bases and J lost 2; bases outside the gene matches: 11.

This clonotype was detected a few times. The chain carries TRBV11-2 and TRBJ2-5; D is unresolved. Germline assignment: CDR1 SGHAT and CDR2 FQNNGV. Between the trimmed V and J ends, which lost 3 bases and 4 bases, there was a span of 12 bases. This CDR3 has 14 residues. For the CDR3, the DNA is TGTGCCAGCAGCTTTGACTTCGGTAGAGAGACCCAGTACTTC. Translating gives CASSFDFGRETQYF.

This clonotype occurred once. The chain is built from TRBV4-2 and TRBJ2-7; 9 nucleotides line up with TRBD2. CDR1 is LGHNA, CDR2 YNFKEQ, per germline. The CDR3 covers 17 residues. Losses at the gene ends were 0 bases for V and 5 bases for J; bases not matched to a gene: 11. The CDR3 region has the DNA TGTGCCAGCAGCCAAGACCCTATAGCGGGAGATCGAAACGAGCAGTACTTC. Its translation: CASSQDPIAGDRNEQYF.

The rearrangement joins TRBV6-6 to TRBJ1-5, with D perhaps TRBD1 (6 bases). V lost 9 bases and J lost 4, with 13 bases in between. Germline V gene data show CDR1 as MNHNY and CDR2 as SVGAGI (reference sequence). The CDR3 is made up of 13 amino acids. The CDR3 is CASWGAGNQPQHF. Here the CDR3 DNA reads TGTGCCAGTTGGGGGGCAGGGAATCAGCCCCAGCATTTT.

V usage is TRBV6-5 and J usage is TRBJ1-1, with D unresolved. This CDR3 comprises 15 residues. Germline V CDR1 and CDR2: MNHEY, SVGAGI. The V gene lost 2 bases and the J gene lost 4 bases, with 14 bases spanning the gap. In DNA form, the CDR3 reads TGTGCCAGCAGTTACCAAGGGCGCTTTTCCACTGAAGCTTTCTTT. It codes for CASSYQGRFSTEAFF.

This clonotype was recorded at least ten times. The V and J genes are TRBV7-8 and TRBJ2-5, with TRBD2 matching over 11 bases. Germline CDR1 reads SGHVS; CDR2 reads FQNEAQ. The V and J ends lost 1 base and 5 bases, in that order; junction bases with no gene match: 6. The CDR3 sequence is 16 residues long. CDR3 nucleotides: TGTGCCAGCAGCTTAGGACTAGCGGGGTTAGTCGAGACCCAGTACTTC. This gives the protein CASSLGLAGLVETQYF.

This clonotype was counted only a few times. The rearrangement uses TRBV7-9 and TRBJ1-5; TRBD1 is a possible D gene (5 bases). The V gene lost 7 bases and the J gene lost 2 bases, with 12 bases spanning the gap. The V gene's germline CDR1 is SEHNR and CDR2 FQNEAQ (reference sequence). This CDR3 contains 14 residues. As DNA, the CDR3 is TGTGCCAGCACCCGGGGCGTCGGCAATCAGCCCCAGCATTTT. This translates into CASTRGVGNQPQHF.

Only a few counts were recorded for this clonotype. The chain links TRBV5-6 to TRBJ2-7; no definite D call. This CDR3 has 16 amino acids. Germline CDR1 is SGHDT and CDR2 is YYEEEE. Deletions cut 0 bases from V and 0 bases from J, with 13 bases between. The CDR3 coding sequence is TGTGCCAGCAGCTTGGCCGGGCTCGCGAGCTCCTACGAGCAGTACTTC. Translating gives CASSLAGLASSYEQYF.

The chain recombines TRBV24-1 with TRBJ2-3; D is perhaps TRBD2 (5 bases). The CDR3 has 15 residues. With 4 bases removed from V and 2 bases from J, the gap between germline ends came to 12 bases. Germline CDR1 is KGHDR and CDR2 is SFDVKD. The CDR3 is CATSDPADPTDTQYF. In DNA, the CDR3 is TGTGCCACCAGTGACCCAGCGGACCCCACAGATACGCAGTATTTT.